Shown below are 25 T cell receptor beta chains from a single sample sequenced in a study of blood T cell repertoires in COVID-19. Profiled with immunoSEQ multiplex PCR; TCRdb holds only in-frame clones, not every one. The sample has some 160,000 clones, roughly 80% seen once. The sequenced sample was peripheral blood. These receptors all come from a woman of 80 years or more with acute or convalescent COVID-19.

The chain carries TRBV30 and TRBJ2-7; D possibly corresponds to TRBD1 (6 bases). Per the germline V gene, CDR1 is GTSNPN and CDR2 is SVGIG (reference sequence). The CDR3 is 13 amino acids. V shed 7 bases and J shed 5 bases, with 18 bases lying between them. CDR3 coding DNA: TGTGCCTACCATAGGAAACAGGGCCACGAGCAGTACTTC. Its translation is CAYHRKQGHEQYF.

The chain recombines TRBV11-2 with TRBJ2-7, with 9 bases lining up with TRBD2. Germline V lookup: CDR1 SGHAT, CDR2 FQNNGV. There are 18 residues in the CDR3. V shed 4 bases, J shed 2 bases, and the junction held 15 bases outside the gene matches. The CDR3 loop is CASSSPGGSGRVAYEQYF. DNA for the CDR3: TGTGCCAGCAGCTCACCGGGTGGTAGCGGGAGAGTAGCCTACGAGCAGTACTTC. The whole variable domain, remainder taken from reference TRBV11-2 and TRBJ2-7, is EAGVAQSPRYKIIEKRQSVAFWCNPISGHATLYWYQQILGQGPKLLIQFQNNGVVDDSQLPKDRFSAERLKGVDSTLKIQPAKLEDSAVYLCASSSPGGSGRVAYEQYFGPGTRLTVT.

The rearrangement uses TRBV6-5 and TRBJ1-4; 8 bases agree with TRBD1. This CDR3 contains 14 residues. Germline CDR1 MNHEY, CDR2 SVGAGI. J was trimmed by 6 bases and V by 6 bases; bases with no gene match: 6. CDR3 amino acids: CASSTGQGYEKLFF. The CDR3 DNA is TGTGCCAGCAGCACTGGACAGGGTTATGAAAAACTGTTTTTT.

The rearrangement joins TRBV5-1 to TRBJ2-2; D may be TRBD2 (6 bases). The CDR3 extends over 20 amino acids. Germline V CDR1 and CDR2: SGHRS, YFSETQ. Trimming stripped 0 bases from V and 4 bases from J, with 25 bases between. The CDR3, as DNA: TGCGCCAGCAGCTTGGGACAGCTGAGGGGACTTGGTATCGGCACCGGGGAGCTGTTTTTT. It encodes CASSLGQLRGLGIGTGELFF.

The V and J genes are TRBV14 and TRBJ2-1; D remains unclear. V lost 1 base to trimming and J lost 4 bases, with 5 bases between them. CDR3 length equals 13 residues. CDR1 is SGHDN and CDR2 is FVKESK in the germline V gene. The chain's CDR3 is CASSQGRYNEQFF. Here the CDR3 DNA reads TGTGCCAGCAGCCAAGGTCGGTACAATGAGCAGTTCTTC.

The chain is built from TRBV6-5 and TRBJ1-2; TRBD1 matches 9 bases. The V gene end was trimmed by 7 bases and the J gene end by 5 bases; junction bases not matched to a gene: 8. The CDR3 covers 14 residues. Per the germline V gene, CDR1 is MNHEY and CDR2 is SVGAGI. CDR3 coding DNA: TGTGCCAGCACGGGAGGGGGGACAGGGTATGGCTACACCTTC. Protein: CASTGGGTGYGYTF.

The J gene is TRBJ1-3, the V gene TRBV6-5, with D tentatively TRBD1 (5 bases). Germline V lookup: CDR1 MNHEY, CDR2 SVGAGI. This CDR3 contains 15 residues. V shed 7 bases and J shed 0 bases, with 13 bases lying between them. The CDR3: CASMTAQSSGNTIYF. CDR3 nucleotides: TGTGCCAGCATGACAGCCCAGAGCTCTGGAAACACCATATATTTT.

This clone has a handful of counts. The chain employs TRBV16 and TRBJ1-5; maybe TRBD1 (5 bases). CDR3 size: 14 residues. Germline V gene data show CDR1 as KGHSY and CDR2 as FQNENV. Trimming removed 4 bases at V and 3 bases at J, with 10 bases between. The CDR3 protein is CASSPGGYNQPQHF. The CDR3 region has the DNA TGTGCCAGCAGCCCCGGGGGTTACAATCAGCCCCAGCATTTT.

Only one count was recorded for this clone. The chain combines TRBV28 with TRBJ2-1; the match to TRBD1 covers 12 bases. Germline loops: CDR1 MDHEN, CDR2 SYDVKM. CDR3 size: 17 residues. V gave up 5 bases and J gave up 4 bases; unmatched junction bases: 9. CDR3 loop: CASSPPTGQGAYNEQFF. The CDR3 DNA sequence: TGTGCCAGCAGTCCCCCCACGGGACAGGGGGCTTACAATGAGCAGTTCTTC.

The CDR3 is CASKKPTSNYGYTF. The CDR3 DNA is TGTGCCAGCAAGAAGCCTACTTCTAACTATGGCTACACCTTC. The chain is built from TRBV6-5 and TRBJ1-2; D not resolved. The ends were cut back, 7 bases at V and 0 bases at J, with 12 bases in the middle. The CDR3 contains 14 residues. In germline, CDR1 is MNHEY, CDR2 SVGAGI.

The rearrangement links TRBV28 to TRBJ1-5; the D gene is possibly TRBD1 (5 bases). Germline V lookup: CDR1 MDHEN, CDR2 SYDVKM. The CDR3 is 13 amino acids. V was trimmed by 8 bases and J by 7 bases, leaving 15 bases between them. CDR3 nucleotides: TGTGCCAGCGGGACTCCCTCATTGCAGCCCCAGCATTTT. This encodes CASGTPSLQPQHF.

CDR3 residues: CASSESPGDFTYF. In nucleotides, the CDR3 is TGTGCCAGCAGTGAATCGCCCGGTGACTTCACGTATTTT. The rearrangement uses TRBV2 and TRBJ2-3; D call uncertain. The V end lost 2 bases, the J end lost 14 bases, and 17 bases lay between the germline ends. The germline CDR1 and CDR2 sequences are SNHLY and FYNNEI. This CDR3 has 13 residues.

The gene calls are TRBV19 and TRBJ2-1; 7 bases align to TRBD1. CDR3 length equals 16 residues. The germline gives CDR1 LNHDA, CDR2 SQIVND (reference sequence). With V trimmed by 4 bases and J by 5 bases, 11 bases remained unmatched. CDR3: CASSTTPGQENNEQFF. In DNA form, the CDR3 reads TGTGCCAGTAGTACGACTCCCGGACAGGAAAACAATGAGCAGTTCTTC.

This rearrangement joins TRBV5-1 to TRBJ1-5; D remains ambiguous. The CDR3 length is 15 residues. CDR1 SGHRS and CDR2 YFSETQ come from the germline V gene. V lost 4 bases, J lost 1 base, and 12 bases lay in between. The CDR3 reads CASSRGDLSNQPQHF. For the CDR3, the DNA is TGCGCCAGCAGCCGGGGAGATTTGAGCAATCAGCCCCAGCATTTT.

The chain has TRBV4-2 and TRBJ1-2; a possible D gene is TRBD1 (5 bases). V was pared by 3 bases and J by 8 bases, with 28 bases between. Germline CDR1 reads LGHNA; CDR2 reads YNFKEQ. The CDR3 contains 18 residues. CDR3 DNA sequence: TGTGCCAGCAGCCACCTCTTTCGGGGCTCGGGGCTCGGAGGGGGCTACACCTTC. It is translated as CASSHLFRGSGLGGGYTF.

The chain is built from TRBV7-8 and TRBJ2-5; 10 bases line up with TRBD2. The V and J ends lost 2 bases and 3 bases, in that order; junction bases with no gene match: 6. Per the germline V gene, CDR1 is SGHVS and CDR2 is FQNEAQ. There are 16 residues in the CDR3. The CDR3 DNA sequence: TGTGCCAGCAGCTTAAAGCGGGAGGGCCGAAAAGAGACCCAGTACTTC. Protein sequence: CASSLKREGRKETQYF.

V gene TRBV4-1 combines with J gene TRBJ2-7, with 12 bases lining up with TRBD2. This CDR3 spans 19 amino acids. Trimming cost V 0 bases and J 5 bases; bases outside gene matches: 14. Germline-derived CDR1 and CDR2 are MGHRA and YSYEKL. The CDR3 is CASSQEALLAGGPRNEQYF. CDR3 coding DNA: TGCGCCAGCAGCCAAGAGGCGCTCCTAGCGGGAGGGCCTAGGAACGAGCAGTACTTC.

CDR3 loop: CASSESGRLNEQFF. The CDR3 nucleotides are TGCGCCAGCAGTGAGTCGGGTAGACTCAATGAGCAGTTCTTC. This chain connects TRBV10-1 to TRBJ2-1; the D is unclear. The CDR3 is made up of 14 amino acids. The V end was cut by 0 bases, the J end by 6 bases, with 9 bases between. Germline CDR1 WNHNN, CDR2 SYGVQD (reference sequence).

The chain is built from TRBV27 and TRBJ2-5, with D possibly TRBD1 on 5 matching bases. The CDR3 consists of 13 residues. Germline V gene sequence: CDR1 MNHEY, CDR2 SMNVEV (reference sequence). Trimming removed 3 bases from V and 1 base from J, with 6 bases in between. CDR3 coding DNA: TGTGCCAGCAGTTTGGGGCTCCAAGAGACCCAGTACTTC. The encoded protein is CASSLGLQETQYF.

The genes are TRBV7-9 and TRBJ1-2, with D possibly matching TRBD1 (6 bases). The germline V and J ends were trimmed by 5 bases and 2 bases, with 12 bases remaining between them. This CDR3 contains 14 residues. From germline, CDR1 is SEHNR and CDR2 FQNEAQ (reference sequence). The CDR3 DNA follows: TGTGCCAGCAGCCGGGGACAAACCAACTATGGCTACACCTTC. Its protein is CASSRGQTNYGYTF.

This CDR3 reads CASSFASSYNEQFF. CDR3 bases: TGTGCCAGCAGCTTCGCTAGCTCCTACAATGAGCAGTTCTTC. The rearrangement links TRBV11-2 to TRBJ2-1, with unresolved D. The CDR3 extends over 14 amino acids. Germline CDR1 reads SGHAT; CDR2 reads FQNNGV. V dropped 3 bases and J dropped 0 bases, with 6 bases sitting between them.

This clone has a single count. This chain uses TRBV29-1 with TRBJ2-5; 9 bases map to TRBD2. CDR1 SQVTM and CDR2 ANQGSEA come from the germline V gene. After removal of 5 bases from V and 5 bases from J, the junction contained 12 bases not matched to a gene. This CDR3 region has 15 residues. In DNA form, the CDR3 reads TGCAGCGTTACTCGGGACCTAGCGGGATTTGAGACCCAGTACTTC. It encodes CSVTRDLAGFETQYF.

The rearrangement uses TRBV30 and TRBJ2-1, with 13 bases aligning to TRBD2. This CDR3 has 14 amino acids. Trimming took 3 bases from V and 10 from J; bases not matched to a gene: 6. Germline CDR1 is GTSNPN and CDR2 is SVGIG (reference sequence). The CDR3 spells CAWRRTSGSQEQFF. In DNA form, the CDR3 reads TGTGCCTGGAGGAGGACTAGCGGGAGTCAAGAGCAGTTCTTC.

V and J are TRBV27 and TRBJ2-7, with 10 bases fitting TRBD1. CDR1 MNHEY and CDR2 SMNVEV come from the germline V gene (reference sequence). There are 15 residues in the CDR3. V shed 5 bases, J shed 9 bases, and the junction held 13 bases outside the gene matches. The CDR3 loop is CASSPPGQGPEGQYF. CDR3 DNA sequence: TGTGCCAGCAGTCCCCCGGGACAGGGGCCTGAAGGGCAGTACTTC.

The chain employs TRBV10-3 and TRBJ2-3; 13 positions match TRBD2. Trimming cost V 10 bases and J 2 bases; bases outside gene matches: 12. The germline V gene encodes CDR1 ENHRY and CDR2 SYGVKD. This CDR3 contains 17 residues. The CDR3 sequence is CATGLAGDLPFTDTQYF. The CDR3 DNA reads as TGTGCCACCGGACTAGCGGGGGACCTCCCCTTCACAGATACGCAGTATTTT.